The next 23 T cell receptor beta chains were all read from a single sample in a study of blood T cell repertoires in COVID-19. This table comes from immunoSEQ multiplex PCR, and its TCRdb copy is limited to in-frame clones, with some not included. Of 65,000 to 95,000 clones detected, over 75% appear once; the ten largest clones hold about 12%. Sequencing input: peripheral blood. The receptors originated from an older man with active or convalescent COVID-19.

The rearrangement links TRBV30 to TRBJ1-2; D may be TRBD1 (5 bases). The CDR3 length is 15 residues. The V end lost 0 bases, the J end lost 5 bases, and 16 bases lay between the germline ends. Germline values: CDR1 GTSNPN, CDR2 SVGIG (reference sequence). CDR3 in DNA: TGTGCCTGGAGTGTACGAGCCAGGGTGTGGTATGGCTACACCTTC. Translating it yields CAWSVRARVWYGYTF.

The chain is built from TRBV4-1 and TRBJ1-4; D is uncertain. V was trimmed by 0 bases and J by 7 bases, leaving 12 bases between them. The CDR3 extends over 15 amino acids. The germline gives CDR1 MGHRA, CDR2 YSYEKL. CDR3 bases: TGCGCCAGCAGCCAAGATCAAGGCCGGAGTGAAAAACTGTTTTTT. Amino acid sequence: CASSQDQGRSEKLFF.

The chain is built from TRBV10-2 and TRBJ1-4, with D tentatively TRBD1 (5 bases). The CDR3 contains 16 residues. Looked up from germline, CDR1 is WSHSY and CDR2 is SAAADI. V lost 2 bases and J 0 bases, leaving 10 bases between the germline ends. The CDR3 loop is CASSEVGGATNEKLFF. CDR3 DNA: TGCGCCAGCAGTGAGGTGGGAGGGGCAACTAATGAAAAACTGTTTTTT.

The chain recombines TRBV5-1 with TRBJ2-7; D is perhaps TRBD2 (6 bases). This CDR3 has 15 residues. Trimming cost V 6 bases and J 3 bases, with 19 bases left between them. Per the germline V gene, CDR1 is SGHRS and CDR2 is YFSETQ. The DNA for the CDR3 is TGCGCCAGCACCATTCACCTGGCGGGGTTCTACGAGCAGTACTTC. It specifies CASTIHLAGFYEQYF.

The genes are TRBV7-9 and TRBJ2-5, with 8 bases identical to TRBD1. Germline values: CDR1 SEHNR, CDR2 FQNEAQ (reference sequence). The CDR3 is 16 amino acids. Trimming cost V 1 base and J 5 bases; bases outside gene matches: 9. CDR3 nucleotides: TGTGCCAGCAGCTTAGTCGGTCCAGGGGGCGGTGAGACCCAGTACTTC. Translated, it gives CASSLVGPGGGETQYF.

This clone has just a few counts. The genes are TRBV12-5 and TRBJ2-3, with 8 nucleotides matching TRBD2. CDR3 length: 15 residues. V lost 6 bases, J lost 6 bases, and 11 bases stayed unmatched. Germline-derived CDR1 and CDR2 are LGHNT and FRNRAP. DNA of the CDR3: TGTGCTAGTGGCTTAGGACTAGCTGACTATGATACGCAGTATTTT. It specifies CASGLGLADYDTQYF.

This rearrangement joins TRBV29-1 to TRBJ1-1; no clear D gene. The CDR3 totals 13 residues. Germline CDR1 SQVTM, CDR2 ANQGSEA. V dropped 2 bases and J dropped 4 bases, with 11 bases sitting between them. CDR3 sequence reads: CSVERIEGTEAFF. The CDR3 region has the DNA TGCAGCGTTGAACGGATTGAGGGCACTGAAGCTTTCTTT.

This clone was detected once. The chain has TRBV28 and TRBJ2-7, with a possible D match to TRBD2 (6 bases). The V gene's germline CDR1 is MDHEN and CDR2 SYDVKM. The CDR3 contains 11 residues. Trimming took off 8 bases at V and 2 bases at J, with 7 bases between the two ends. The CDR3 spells CASRRAYEQYF. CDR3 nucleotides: TGTGCCAGCCGGAGGGCCTACGAGCAGTACTTC.

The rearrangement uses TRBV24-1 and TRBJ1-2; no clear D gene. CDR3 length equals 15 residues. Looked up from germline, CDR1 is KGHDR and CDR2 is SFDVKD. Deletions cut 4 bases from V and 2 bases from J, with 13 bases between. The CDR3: CATSEGSSGNYGYTF. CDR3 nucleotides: TGTGCCACCAGTGAGGGTTCCTCGGGGAACTATGGCTACACCTTC.

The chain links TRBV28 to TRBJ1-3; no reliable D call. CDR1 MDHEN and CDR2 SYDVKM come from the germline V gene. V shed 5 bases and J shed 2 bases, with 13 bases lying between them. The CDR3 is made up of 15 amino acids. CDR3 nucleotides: TGTGCCAGCAGTAGAAGAGGGTCTCCTGGAAACACCATATATTTT. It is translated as CASSRRGSPGNTIYF.

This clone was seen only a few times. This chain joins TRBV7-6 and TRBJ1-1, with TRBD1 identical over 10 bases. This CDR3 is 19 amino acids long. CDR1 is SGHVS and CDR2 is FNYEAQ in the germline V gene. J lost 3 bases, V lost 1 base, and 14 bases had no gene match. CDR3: CASSLVKARDRGEDTEAFF. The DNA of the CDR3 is TGTGCCAGCAGCTTAGTGAAAGCCCGGGACAGGGGAGAGGACACTGAAGCTTTCTTT.

The CDR3 loop is CASSVDRGHEQFF. DNA of the CDR3: TGTGCCAGCAGCGTCGACAGGGGGCACGAGCAGTTCTTC. The chain has TRBV9 and TRBJ2-1; 10 bases line up with TRBD1. Looked up from germline, CDR1 is SGDLS and CDR2 is YYNGEE. V lost 2 bases and J lost 10; bases outside the gene matches: 3. The CDR3 is 13 residues long.

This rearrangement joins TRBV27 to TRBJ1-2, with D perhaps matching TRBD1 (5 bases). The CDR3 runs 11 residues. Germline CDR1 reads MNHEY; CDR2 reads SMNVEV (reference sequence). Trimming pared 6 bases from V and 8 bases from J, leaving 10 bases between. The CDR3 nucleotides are TGTGCCAGCAGCGGCCGACAGGGCTACACCTTC. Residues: CASSGRQGYTF.

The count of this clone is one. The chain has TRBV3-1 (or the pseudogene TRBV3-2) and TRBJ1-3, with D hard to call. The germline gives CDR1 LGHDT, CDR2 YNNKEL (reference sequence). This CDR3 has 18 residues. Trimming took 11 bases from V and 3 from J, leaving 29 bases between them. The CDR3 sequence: CARPLEDPSAFIGNTIYF. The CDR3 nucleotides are TGTGCCCGACCTCTTGAGGATCCCTCAGCGTTTATTGGAAACACCATATATTTT.

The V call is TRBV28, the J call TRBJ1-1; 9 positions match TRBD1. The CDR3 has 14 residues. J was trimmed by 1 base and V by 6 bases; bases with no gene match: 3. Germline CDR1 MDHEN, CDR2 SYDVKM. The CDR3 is CASRKQGANTEAFF. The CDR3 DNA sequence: TGTGCCAGCAGGAAACAGGGGGCGAACACTGAAGCTTTCTTT.

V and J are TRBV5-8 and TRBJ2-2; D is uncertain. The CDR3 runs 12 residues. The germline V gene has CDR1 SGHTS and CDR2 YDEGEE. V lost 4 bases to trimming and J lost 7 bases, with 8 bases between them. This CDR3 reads CASSLKIGELFF. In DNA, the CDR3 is TGTGCCAGCAGCCTAAAGATCGGGGAGCTGTTTTTT. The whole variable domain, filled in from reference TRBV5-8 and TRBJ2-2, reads EAGVTQSPTHLIKTRGQQATLRCSPISGHTSVYWYQQALGLGLQFLLWYDEGEERNRGNFPPRFSGRQFPNYSSELNVNALELEDSALYLCASSLKIGELFFGEGSRLTVL.

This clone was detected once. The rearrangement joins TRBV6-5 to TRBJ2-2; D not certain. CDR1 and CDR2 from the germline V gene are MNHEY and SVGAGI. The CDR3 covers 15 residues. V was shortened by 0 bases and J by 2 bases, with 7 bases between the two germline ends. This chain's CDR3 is CASSYSNRNTGELFF. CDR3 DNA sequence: TGTGCCAGCAGTTACTCGAACAGAAACACCGGGGAGCTGTTTTTT.

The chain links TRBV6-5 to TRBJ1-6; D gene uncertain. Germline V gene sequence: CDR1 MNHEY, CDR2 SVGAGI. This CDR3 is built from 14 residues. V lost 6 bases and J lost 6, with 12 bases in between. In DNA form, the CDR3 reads TGTGCCAGCAGAGCAGACTTATTTAATTCACCCCTCCACTTT. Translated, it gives CASRADLFNSPLHF.

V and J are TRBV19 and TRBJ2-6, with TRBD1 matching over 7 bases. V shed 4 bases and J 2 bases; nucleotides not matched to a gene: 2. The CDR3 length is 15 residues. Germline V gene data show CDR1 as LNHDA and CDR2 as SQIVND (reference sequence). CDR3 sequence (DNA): TGTGCCAGTAGTAGCAGGGGGACTGGGGCCAACGTCCTGACTTTC. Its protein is CASSSRGTGANVLTF.

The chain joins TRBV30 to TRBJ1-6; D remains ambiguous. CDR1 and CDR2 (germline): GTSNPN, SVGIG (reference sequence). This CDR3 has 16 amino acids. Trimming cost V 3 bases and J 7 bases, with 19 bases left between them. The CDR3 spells CAWSPPTRVWNSPLHF. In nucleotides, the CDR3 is TGTGCCTGGAGCCCGCCCACGCGGGTGTGGAATTCACCCCTCCACTTT.

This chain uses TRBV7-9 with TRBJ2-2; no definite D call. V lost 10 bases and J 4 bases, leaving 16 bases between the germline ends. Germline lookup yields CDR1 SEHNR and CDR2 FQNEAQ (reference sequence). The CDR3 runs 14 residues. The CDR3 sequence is CATAGASSTGELFF. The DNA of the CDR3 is TGTGCCACCGCAGGTGCCTCGAGCACCGGGGAGCTGTTTTTT.

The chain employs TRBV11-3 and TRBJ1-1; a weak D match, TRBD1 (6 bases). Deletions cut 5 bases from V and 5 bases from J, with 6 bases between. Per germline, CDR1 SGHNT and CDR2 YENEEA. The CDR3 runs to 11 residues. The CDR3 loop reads CASSQGTEAFF. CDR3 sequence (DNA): TGTGCCAGCAGCCAGGGGACTGAAGCTTTCTTT.

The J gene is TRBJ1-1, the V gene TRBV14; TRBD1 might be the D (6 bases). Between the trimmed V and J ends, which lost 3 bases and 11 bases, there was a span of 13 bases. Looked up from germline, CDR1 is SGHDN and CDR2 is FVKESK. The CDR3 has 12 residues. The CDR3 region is CASSQDSFYAFF. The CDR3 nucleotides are TGTGCCAGCAGCCAGGACAGCTTTTACGCTTTCTTT.